These T cell receptor beta chains were read from a single sample in a study of blood T cell repertoires in COVID-19. Sequencing was performed with immunoSEQ multiplex PCR; in TCRdb, only in-frame clones are kept and a portion is missing. The sample holds a few hundred thousand clones, around nine tenths seen once. The sequencing input was PBMCs or T cells enriched from blood (not recorded which). The source is a woman aged 45-59 years who had recovered from COVID-19. CDR3s include the opening cysteine and the closing phenylalanine or tryptophan. D genes are given only for firm matches. Clone sizes are given selectively: once, few, many, or a class where the clone is expanded.

- | TRBJ2-5 | TRBV6-5 | TRBD2 | TGTGCCAGCAGTCCCCGAACTAGCGTGGGCGAGACCCAGTACTTC | CASSPRTSVGETQYF
- | TRBJ1-1 | TRBV12-3/TRBV12-4 | - | TGTGCCAGCAGTTTTGGTAGGAACACTGAAGCTTTCTTT | CASSFGRNTEAFF
once | TRBJ1-5 | TRBV3-1/TRBV3-2 | - | TGTGCCAGCAGCCAAGGAGGGCTACAGCCCCAGCATTTT | CASSQGGLQPQHF
- | TRBJ2-7 | TRBV2 | - | TGTGCCAGCAGTGAAGCGGAGACAGCGCTTTTC | CASSEAETALF
- | TRBJ1-5 | TRBV7-7 | - | TGTGCTAGCAGCTATCGCGGACAAAAAAGCAATCAGCCCCAGCATTTT | CASSYRGQKSNQPQHF
once | TRBJ2-7 | TRBV30 | TRBD1 | TGTGCCTGGAGTGTATTGGACAGGGCGTCCTACGAGCAGTACTTC | CAWSVLDRASYEQYF
once | TRBJ1-2 | TRBV30 | - | TGTGCCTGGAGTGTCTGGCAGGGAGGGTATGGCTACACCTTC | CAWSVWQGGYGYTF
- | TRBJ1-3 | TRBV7-2 | TRBD1 | TGTGCCAGCAGACGGACAGGGGACTCTGGAAACACCATATATTTT | CASRRTGDSGNTIYF
- | TRBJ1-2 | TRBV12-3/TRBV12-4 | - | TGTGCCAGCAGTTTAGTTCGGGGGAGCGGCTACACCTTC | CASSLVRGSGYTF
once | TRBJ1-2 | TRBV5-1 | TRBD1 | TGCGCCAGCAGCTTGGGGACAGGGGTACGGGGCTACACCTTC | CASSLGTGVRGYTF
few | TRBJ2-7 | TRBV19 | TRBD1 | TGTGCCAGTAGTACCCGACAGGGGGGAGCCTACGAGCAGTACTTC | CASSTRQGGAYEQYF
- | TRBJ1-5 | TRBV19 | TRBD1 | TGTGCCAGTAGTATACAACAGGGGGCTAGCAATCAGCCCCAGCATTTT | CASSIQQGASNQPQHF
- | TRBJ1-2 | TRBV30 | TRBD1 | TGTGCCTGGGACAGGGTAAACTATGGCTACACCTTC | CAWDRVNYGYTF
- | TRBJ1-2 | TRBV9 | - | TGTGCCAGCAGCGCAACCACTCACAGGTTTGCGCAGGGGCTACATGGCTACACCTTC | CASSATTHRFAQGLHGYTF
- | TRBJ2-2 | TRBV5-5 | TRBD1 | TGTGCCAGCAGCTGGGGGACAGGGAGCGTTGACACCGGGGAGCTGTTTTTT | CASSWGTGSVDTGELFF
- | TRBJ1-1 | TRBV6-5 | - | TGTGCCAGCACATGGGGGCCTGAAGCTTTCTTT | CASTWGPEAFF
- | TRBJ2-1 | TRBV2 | - | TGTGCCAGCAGTGAGGGCAGGGGCAATGAGCAGTTCTTC | CASSEGRGNEQFF
few | TRBJ1-3 | TRBV7-8 | TRBD1 | TGTGCCAGCAGCTTAGTGACAGGGGGCTCTGGAAACACCATATATTTT | CASSLVTGGSGNTIYF
- | TRBJ2-1 | TRBV11-2 | TRBD2 | TGTGCCAGCAGCTCAAGGACCGCAGCGGGGATCTACAATGAGCAGTTCTTC | CASSSRTAAGIYNEQFF
few | TRBJ2-1 | TRBV5-1 | - | TGCGCCAGCAGGGAGGTTGGGTCCTCCTACAATGAGCAGTTCTTC | CASREVGSSYNEQFF
- | TRBJ1-4 | TRBV14 | TRBD1 | TGTGCCAACCACCGTCCCTACAGGGGTGGATTGGAAAAACTGTTTTTT | CANHRPYRGGLEKLFF
once | TRBJ1-5 | TRBV24-1 | - | TGTGCCACCAGTGATTTGACCAGAAATCAGCCCCAGCATTTT | CATSDLTRNQPQHF
- | TRBJ2-3 | TRBV7-6 | TRBD2 | TGTGCCAGCAGCTTACGTCCGGCTAGCGGGGGGGCCCGGTCCGCAGATACGCAGTATTTT | CASSLRPASGGARSADTQYF
- | TRBJ1-6 | TRBV7-2 | TRBD1 | TGTGCCAGCAGCCTCTCGACAGGGAGTAGTTCACCCCTCCACTTT | CASSLSTGSSSPLHF
few | TRBJ1-6 | TRBV2 | - | TGTGCCAGCTGTTACAGAGAAGTTAATTCACCCCTCCACTTT | CASCYREVNSPLHF
- | TRBJ1-4 | TRBV18 | TRBD1 | TGTGCCAGCCGCTATGGGACAGGCGGGGGTGAAAAACTGTTTTTT | CASRYGTGGGEKLFF
- | TRBJ2-1 | TRBV4-2 | TRBD2 | TGTGCCAGCAGCCAAGAGGGAACACTAGCGGGGTACAATGAGCAGTTCTTC | CASSQEGTLAGYNEQFF
few | TRBJ1-6 | TRBV27 | - | TGTGCCAGCAGTCCATTCGGTATCTCTATGAATTCACCCCTCCACTTT | CASSPFGISMNSPLHF
- | TRBJ1-4 | TRBV15 | - | TGTGCCACCAGCAGAGCCGCCGAGGGAAGCGAAAAACTGTTTTTT | CATSRAAEGSEKLFF
- | TRBJ1-1 | TRBV2 | - | TGTGCCAGCAGAACCGGGGTGAACACTGAAGCTTTCTTT | CASRTGVNTEAFF
- | TRBJ2-3 | TRBV5-1 | TRBD2 | TGCGCCAGCACCCCGGGGGGTGGCACAGATACGCAGTATTTT | CASTPGGGTDTQYF
- | TRBJ2-2 | TRBV9 | TRBD1 | TGTGCCAGCAGCGCCCGACAGGGAGAGATTGGGGACCACACCGGGGAGCTGTTTTTT | CASSARQGEIGDHTGELFF
- | TRBJ1-6 | TRBV2 | TRBD1 | TGTGCCAGCAGGGGACAGCAAAACCCCTATAATTCACCCCTCCACTTT | CASRGQQNPYNSPLHF
- | TRBJ1-1 | TRBV19 | - | TGTGCCAGTAGTTCCGGGACCGGAGGGAAAGCTTTCTTT | CASSSGTGGKAFF
- | TRBJ1-4 | TRBV30 | TRBD1 | TGTGCCTGGAGGGGACAGGGACAGGGGAATGAAAAACTGTTTTTT | CAWRGQGQGNEKLFF
many | TRBJ2-7 | TRBV5-1 | TRBD2 | TGCGCCAGCAGCCAGCAGGTGGGCGGGGGTTCCTACGAGCAGTACTTC | CASSQQVGGGSYEQYF
- | TRBJ2-2 | TRBV10-3 | - | TGTGCCATCAGTGAGGGGCAGACAACCGGGGAGCTGTTTTTT | CAISEGQTTGELFF
- | TRBJ2-1 | TRBV5-1 | TRBD2 | TGCGCCAGCAGCTTGGAGCGCGGGGGGGGCGATGAGCAGTTCTTC | CASSLERGGGDEQFF
- | TRBJ1-2 | TRBV18 | - | TGTGCCAGCTCACCACGAGAAGGGAGCTATGGCTACACCTTC | CASSPREGSYGYTF
- | TRBJ1-2 | TRBV9 | - | TGTGCCAGCAGCGCCGATACCACAGGGCCTGGCTATGGCTACACCTTC | CASSADTTGPGYGYTF
- | TRBJ1-5 | TRBV28 | - | TGTGCCAGCATCGCGGGATCCCAAAATCAGCCCCAGCATTTT | CASIAGSQNQPQHF
- | TRBJ2-7 | TRBV12-3/TRBV12-4 | - | TGTGCCAGCAGCCGAGACAGATCCTACGAGCAGTACTTC | CASSRDRSYEQYF
- | TRBJ1-2 | TRBV5-1 | - | TGCGCCAGCAGCCCGGAGGGGAGGGCGCTGGGCTACACCTTC | CASSPEGRALGYTF